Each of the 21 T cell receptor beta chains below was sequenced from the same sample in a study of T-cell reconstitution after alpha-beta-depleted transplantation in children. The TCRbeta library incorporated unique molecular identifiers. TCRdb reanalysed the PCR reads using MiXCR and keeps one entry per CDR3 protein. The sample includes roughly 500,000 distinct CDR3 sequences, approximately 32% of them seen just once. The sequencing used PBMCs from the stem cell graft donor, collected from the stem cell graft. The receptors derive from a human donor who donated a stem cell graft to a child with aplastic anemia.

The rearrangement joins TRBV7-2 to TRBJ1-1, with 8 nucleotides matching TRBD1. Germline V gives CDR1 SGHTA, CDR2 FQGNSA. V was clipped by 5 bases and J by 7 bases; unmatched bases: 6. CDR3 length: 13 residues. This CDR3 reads CASSPTGVNEAFF. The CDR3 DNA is TGTGCCAGCAGCCCGACAGGGGTGAATGAAGCTTTCTTT.

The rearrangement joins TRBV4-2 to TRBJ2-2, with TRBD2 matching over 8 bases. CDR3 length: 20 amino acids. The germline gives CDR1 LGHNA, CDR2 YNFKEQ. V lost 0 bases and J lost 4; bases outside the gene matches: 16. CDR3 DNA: TGTGCCAGCAGCCAAGATAGAGGGAGTAGCGGGAAAGTTAGCACCGGGGAGCTGTTTTTT. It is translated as CASSQDRGSSGKVSTGELFF.

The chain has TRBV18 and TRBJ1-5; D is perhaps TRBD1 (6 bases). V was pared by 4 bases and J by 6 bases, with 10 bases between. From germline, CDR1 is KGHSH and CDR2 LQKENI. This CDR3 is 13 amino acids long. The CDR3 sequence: CASSQQGRQPQHF. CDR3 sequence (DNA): TGTGCCAGCTCACAACAGGGACGTCAGCCCCAGCATTTT.

This chain's CDR3 is CASSRGGAYEQYF. The CDR3 DNA reads as TGTGCCAGCAGTAGGGGCGGTGCCTACGAGCAGTACTTC. V gene TRBV25-1 combines with J gene TRBJ2-7; possibly TRBD1 for D (5 bases). CDR1 MGHDK and CDR2 SYGVNS come from the germline V gene. The CDR3 contains 13 residues. The V gene lost 5 bases and the J gene lost 2 bases, with 10 bases spanning the gap.

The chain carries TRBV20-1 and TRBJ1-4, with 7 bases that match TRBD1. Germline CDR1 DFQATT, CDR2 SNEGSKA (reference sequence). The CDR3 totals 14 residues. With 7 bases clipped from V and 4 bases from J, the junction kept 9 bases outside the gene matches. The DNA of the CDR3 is TGCAGTGTCCTCCCGGGACAGCTTAATGAAAAACTGTTTTTT. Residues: CSVLPGQLNEKLFF.

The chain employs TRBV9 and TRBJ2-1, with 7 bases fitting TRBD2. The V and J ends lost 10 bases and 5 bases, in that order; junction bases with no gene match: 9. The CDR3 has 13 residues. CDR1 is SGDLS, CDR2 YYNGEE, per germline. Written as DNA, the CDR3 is TGTGCCTCTGGCACTAGCGCGAACAATGAGCAGTTCTTC. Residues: CASGTSANNEQFF.

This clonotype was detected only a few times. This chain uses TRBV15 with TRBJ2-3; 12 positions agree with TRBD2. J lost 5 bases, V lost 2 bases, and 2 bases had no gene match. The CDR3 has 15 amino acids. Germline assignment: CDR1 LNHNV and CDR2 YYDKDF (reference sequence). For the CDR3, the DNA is TGTGCCACCAGCAGACTAGCGGGAGGGGGAGATACGCAGTATTTT. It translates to CATSRLAGGGDTQYF.

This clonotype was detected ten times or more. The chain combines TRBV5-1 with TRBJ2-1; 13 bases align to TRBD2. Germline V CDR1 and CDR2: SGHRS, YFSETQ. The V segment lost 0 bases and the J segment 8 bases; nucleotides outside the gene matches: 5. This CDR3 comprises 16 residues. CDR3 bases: TGCGCCAGCAGCTTGGGGGGGACTAGCGGGGTTGATGAGCAGTTCTTC. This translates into CASSLGGTSGVDEQFF.

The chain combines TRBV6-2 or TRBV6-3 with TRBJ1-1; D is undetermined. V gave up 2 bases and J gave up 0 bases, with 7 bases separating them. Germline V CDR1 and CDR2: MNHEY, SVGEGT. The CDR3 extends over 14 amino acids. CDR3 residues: CASSYLLMNTEAFF. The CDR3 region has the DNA TGTGCCAGCAGTTACCTACTTATGAACACTGAAGCTTTCTTT.

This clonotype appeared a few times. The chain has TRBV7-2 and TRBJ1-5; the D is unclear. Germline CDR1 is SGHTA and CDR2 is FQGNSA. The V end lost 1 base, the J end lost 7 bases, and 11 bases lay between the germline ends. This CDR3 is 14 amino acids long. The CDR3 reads CASSLVVGAQPQHF. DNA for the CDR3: TGTGCCAGCAGCTTAGTAGTCGGAGCCCAGCCCCAGCATTTT. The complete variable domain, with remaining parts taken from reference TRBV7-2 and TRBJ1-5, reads GAGVSQSPSNKVTEKGKDVELRCDPISGHTALYWYRQSLGQGLEFLIYFQGNSAPDKSGLPSDRFSAERTGGSVSTLTIQRTQQEDSAVYLCASSLVVGAQPQHFGDGTRLSIL.

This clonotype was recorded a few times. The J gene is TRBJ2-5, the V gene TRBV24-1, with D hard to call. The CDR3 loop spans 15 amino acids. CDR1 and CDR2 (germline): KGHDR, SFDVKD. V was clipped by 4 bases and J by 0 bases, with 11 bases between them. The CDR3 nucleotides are TGTGCCACCAGTGACGCGACCCAGTACCAAGAGACCCAGTACTTC. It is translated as CATSDATQYQETQYF.

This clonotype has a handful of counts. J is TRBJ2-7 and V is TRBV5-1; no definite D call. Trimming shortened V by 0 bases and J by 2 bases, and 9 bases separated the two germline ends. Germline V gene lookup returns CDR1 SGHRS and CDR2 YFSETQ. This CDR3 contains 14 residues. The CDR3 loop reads CASSLVVNAYEQYF. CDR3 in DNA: TGCGCCAGCAGCTTGGTGGTTAACGCCTACGAGCAGTACTTC.

For the CDR3, the DNA is TGTGCCAGCTCACCCGCTGGTGGGCGGGAGTACGAGCAGTACTTC. The encoded protein is CASSPAGGREYEQYF. J is TRBJ2-7 and V is TRBV18; 7 positions match TRBD2. CDR1 is KGHSH, CDR2 LQKENI, per germline. The trim removed 3 bases at V and 4 bases at J, leaving 9 bases unmatched. This CDR3 is built from 15 residues.

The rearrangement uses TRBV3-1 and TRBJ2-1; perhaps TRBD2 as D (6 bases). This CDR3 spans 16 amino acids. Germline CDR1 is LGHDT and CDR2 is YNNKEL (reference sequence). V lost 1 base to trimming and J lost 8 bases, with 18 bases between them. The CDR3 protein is CASSQVGGLPDHEQFF. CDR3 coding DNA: TGTGCCAGCAGCCAAGTGGGGGGACTTCCGGACCATGAGCAGTTCTTC.

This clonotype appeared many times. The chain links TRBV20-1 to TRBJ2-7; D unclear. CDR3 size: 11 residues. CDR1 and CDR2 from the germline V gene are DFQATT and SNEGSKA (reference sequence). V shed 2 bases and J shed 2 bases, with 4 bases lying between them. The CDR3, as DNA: TGCAGTGCTAGACAGGCCTACGAGCAGTACTTC. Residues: CSARQAYEQYF.

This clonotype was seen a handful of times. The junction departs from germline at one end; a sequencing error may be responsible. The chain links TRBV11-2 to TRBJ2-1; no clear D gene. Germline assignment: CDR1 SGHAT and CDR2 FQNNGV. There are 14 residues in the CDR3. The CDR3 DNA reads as TGTGCCAGCACCTTAGGCTTCCTCTACAATGAGCAGTTCTTC. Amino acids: CASTLGFLYNEQFF. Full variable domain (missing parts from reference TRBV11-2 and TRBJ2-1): EAGVAQSPRYKIIEKRQSVAFWCNPISGHATLYWYQQILGQGPKLLIQFQNNGVVDDSQLPKDRFSAERLKGVDSTLKIQPAKLEDSAVYLCASTLGFLYNEQFFGPGTRLTVL.

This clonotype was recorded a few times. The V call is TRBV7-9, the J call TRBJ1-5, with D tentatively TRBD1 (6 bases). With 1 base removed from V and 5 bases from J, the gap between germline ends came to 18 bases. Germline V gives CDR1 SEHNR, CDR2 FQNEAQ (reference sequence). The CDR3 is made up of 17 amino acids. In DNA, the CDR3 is TGTGCCAGCAGCTTAGGCGTGTACGGGGGCGGAGATCAGCCCCAGCATTTT. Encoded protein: CASSLGVYGGGDQPQHF.

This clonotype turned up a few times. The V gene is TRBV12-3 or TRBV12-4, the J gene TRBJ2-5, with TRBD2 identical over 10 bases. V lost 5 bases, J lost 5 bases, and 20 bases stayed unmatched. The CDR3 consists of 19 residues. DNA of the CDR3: TGTGCCAGCAGTCCTTTGGGAGACCTAGCGGGAGCAGGTTGGGAGACCCAGTACTTC. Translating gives CASSPLGDLAGAGWETQYF.

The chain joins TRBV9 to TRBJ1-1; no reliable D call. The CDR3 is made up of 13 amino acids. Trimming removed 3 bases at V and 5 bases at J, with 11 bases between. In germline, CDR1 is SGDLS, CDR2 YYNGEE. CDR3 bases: TGTGCCAGCAGCGCCAGCCTAGGGACTGAAGCTTTCTTT. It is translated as CASSASLGTEAFF.

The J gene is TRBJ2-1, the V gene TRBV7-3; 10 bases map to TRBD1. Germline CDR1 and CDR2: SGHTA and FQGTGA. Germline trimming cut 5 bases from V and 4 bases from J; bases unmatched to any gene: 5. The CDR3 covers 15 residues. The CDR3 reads CASSRRQGAYNEQFF. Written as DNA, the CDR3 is TGTGCCAGCAGCCGAAGACAGGGGGCATACAATGAGCAGTTCTTC.

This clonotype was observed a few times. Written as DNA, the CDR3 is TGCGCCAGCAGTACGGGGCTAGCGGGAGTAATCGATACGCAGTATTTT. It yields the protein CASSTGLAGVIDTQYF. The V and J genes are TRBV23-1 and TRBJ2-3; 10 bases agree with TRBD2. TRBV23-1 is an ORF, with its function uncertain. V gave up 5 bases and J gave up 6 bases; unmatched junction bases: 11. This CDR3 has 16 residues.